This is a list of T cell receptor beta chains from one sample in a study of T cell responses to AZD1222 COVID-19 vaccine. The table came from immunoSEQ multiplex PCR; TCRdb's copy has only in-frame clones and leaves some out. The data contain some 120,000 clones, approximately 91% of them singletons. The sequenced sample was peripheral blood, obtained on day 0 of AZD1222 vaccination. All receptors come from an adult in good health. Each CDR3 is given with its conserved first and last residue. D genes are given only for firm matches. Size is stated for part of the rows, as once, few or many counts, or as a class when the clone is expanded.

size,D,J,V,CDR3,DNA
.,.,TRBJ1-3,TRBV3-1/TRBV3-2,CASSPILRGNTIYF,TGTGCCAGCAGCCCGATACTGAGGGGAAACACCATATATTTT
.,TRBD1,TRBJ1-2,TRBV7-2,CASSQQGTGNYGYTF,TGTGCCAGCAGCCAACAGGGGACGGGTAACTATGGCTACACCTTC
.,TRBD2,TRBJ2-1,TRBV3-1/TRBV3-2,CASSPRTSGYSYNEQFF,TGTGCCAGCAGCCCGCGGACTAGCGGCTACTCCTACAATGAGCAGTTCTTC
.,TRBD1,TRBJ2-2,TRBV6-2/TRBV6-3,CASSRDRPPNTGELFF,TGTGCCAGCAGCCGGGACAGGCCTCCGAACACCGGGGAGCTGTTTTTT
.,.,TRBJ2-6,TRBV6-2/TRBV6-3,CASSYGGPGANVLTF,TGTGCCAGCAGTTACGGGGGTCCTGGGGCCAACGTCCTGACTTTC
few,.,TRBJ1-2,TRBV5-5,CASSLVAYYYGYTF,TGTGCCAGCAGCTTGGTAGCGTATTACTATGGCTACACCTTC
.,.,TRBJ2-1,TRBV10-2,CASRDANNEQFF,TGCGCCAGCCGGGACGCTAACAATGAGCAGTTCTTC
.,.,TRBJ1-6,TRBV11-2,CASSLGEGRTLHF,TGTGCCAGCAGCTTAGGAGAGGGCCGGACCCTCCACTTT
.,.,TRBJ2-5,TRBV5-1,CASSPDPQETQYF,TGCGCCAGCAGCCCGGACCCCCAAGAGACCCAGTACTTC
.,.,TRBJ1-1,TRBV6-5,CASSYGVGREAFF,TGTGCCAGCAGTTACGGAGTCGGACGGGAAGCTTTCTTT
.,.,TRBJ1-5,TRBV7-2,CASSLVSGSNQPQHF,TGTGCCAGCAGCTTAGTTTCAGGGTCCAATCAGCCCCAGCATTTT
.,.,TRBJ1-3,TRBV20-1,CSASNRVGNTIYF,TGCAGTGCTAGTAACAGGGTTGGAAACACCATATATTTT
.,.,TRBJ1-6,TRBV7-2,CASSKRPLRDNSPLHF,TGTGCCAGCAGCAAACGACCTTTACGGGATAATTCACCCCTCCACTTT
.,.,TRBJ1-5,TRBV28,CASSLSQPQHF,TGTGCCAGCAGTTTATCACAGCCCCAGCATTTT
.,TRBD1,TRBJ2-4,TRBV15,CATSSDRGRIQYF,TGTGCCACCAGCTCAGACAGGGGACGAATTCAGTACTTC
.,.,TRBJ1-5,TRBV12-5,CASGWTSDGNQPQHF,TGTGCTAGTGGCTGGACATCAGACGGCAATCAGCCCCAGCATTTT
few,.,TRBJ2-7,TRBV30,CAWRSAYEQYF,TGTGCCTGGAGATCCGCCTACGAGCAGTACTTC
.,.,TRBJ2-1,TRBV9,CASSVGIDEYNEQFF,TGTGCCAGCAGCGTGGGTATAGATGAATACAATGAGCAGTTCTTC
.,.,TRBJ1-4,TRBV5-4,CASSSLQGGDEKLFF,TGTGCCAGCAGCTCACTGCAGGGAGGTGACGAAAAACTGTTTTTT
.,TRBD1,TRBJ1-3,TRBV5-1,CASSLGQGAVSGNTIYF,TGCGCCAGCAGCCTGGGACAGGGGGCCGTCTCTGGAAACACCATATATTTT
.,TRBD1,TRBJ2-7,TRBV5-1,CASSPIGTGINEQYF,TGCGCCAGCAGCCCTATAGGGACAGGGATCAACGAGCAGTACTTC
.,.,TRBJ1-3,TRBV15,CATSSHIPRRGGPSGNTIYF,TGTGCCACCAGCAGCCACATCCCCAGGAGAGGGGGACCCTCTGGAAACACCATATATTTT
.,TRBD1,TRBJ1-3,TRBV3-1/TRBV3-2,CASSQDPGGGNTIYF,TGTGCCAGCAGCCAAGATCCAGGGGGAGGGAACACCATATATTTT
.,.,TRBJ2-4,TRBV5-1,CASSPGLLGLGNIQYF,TGCGCCAGCAGCCCGGGACTTCTCGGTCTGGGAAACATTCAGTACTTC
once,.,TRBJ1-2,TRBV27,CASSFSGQSYGYTF,TGTGCCAGCAGTTTCTCCGGGCAGAGCTATGGCTACACCTTC
few,.,TRBJ1-4,TRBV12-3/TRBV12-4,CASSLPNEKLFF,TGTGCCAGCAGTTTGCCTAATGAAAAACTGTTTTTT